One sample yielded the 19 T cell receptor beta chains listed below, sequenced in a study of blood T cell repertoires in COVID-19. Sequencing was performed with immunoSEQ multiplex PCR; in TCRdb, only in-frame clones are kept and a portion is missing. This sample has about 74,000 clones, with roughly 81% found just once. The sample was peripheral blood. These receptors were collected from a man in his sixties or seventies with acute or convalescent COVID-19.

The chain combines TRBV7-2 with TRBJ2-1; TRBD1 agrees at 9 bases. The germline CDR1 and CDR2 sequences are SGHTA and FQGNSA. V lost 6 bases, J lost 6 bases, and 6 bases stayed unmatched. The CDR3 consists of 14 residues. CDR3 in DNA: TGTGCCAGCAGTAGGGACAGGGTGGGCAATGAGCAGTTCTTC. This gives the protein CASSRDRVGNEQFF.

This clone turned up a few times. The chain is built from TRBV11-3 and TRBJ2-7; 8 bases are a match to TRBD1. The CDR3 loop spans 13 amino acids. With 6 bases clipped from V and 1 base from J, the junction kept 2 bases outside the gene matches. The germline gives CDR1 SGHNT, CDR2 YENEEA. In DNA form, the CDR3 reads TGTGCCAGCAGTAGGACAGGGTCCTACGAGCAGTACTTC. Amino acid sequence: CASSRTGSYEQYF.

This rearrangement joins TRBV7-3 to TRBJ2-1; the D gene is possibly TRBD2 (5 bases). The CDR3 spans 11 residues. Germline V CDR1 and CDR2: SGHTA, FQGTGA. V was clipped by 8 bases and J by 8 bases, with 10 bases between them. The CDR3 DNA reads as TGTGCCAGCGGATCCGGGGATGAGCAGTTCTTC. Translating gives CASGSGDEQFF. The full variable domain, its missing parts supplied by reference TRBV7-3 and TRBJ2-1, is GAGVSQTPSNKVTEKGKYVELRCDPISGHTALYWYRQSLGQGPEFLIYFQGTGAADDSGLPNDRFFAVRPEGSVSTLKIQRTERGDSAVYLCASGSGDEQFFGPGTRLTVL.

This chain joins TRBV6-6 and TRBJ2-1; the D gene is possibly TRBD2 (6 bases). Trimming took 8 bases from V and 6 from J, leaving 20 bases between them. This CDR3 has 15 amino acids. CDR1 is MNHNY and CDR2 is SVGAGI in the germline V gene (reference sequence). The CDR3 nucleotides are TGTGCCAGCTGGCCGTGGGCTAGCGTCCGCAATGAGCAGTTCTTC. Translated, it gives CASWPWASVRNEQFF.

V usage is TRBV4-1 and J usage is TRBJ2-1; D is unclear. Trimming shortened V by 4 bases and J by 5 bases, and 15 bases separated the two germline ends. The CDR3 is made up of 15 amino acids. From germline, CDR1 is MGHRA and CDR2 YSYEKL. In DNA form, the CDR3 reads TGCGCCAGCAGCCTCCCCCGGCTAGTCGACAATGAGCAGTTCTTC. Translating it yields CASSLPRLVDNEQFF.

The rearrangement uses TRBV19 and TRBJ1-5; possibly TRBD1 for D (5 bases). CDR3 length equals 16 residues. CDR1 LNHDA and CDR2 SQIVND come from the germline V gene (reference sequence). Trimming cost V 3 bases and J 3 bases, with 15 bases left between them. Written as DNA, the CDR3 is TGTGCCAGTAGTATCGGGAGGGGCCCCCACAATCAGCCCCAGCATTTT. Protein product: CASSIGRGPHNQPQHF.

This sequence joins TRBV28 and TRBJ1-3; D remains unclear. V gave up 7 bases and J gave up 0 bases, with 10 bases separating them. This CDR3 spans 14 amino acids. Germline loops: CDR1 MDHEN, CDR2 SYDVKM. CDR3 sequence: CASTTGISGNTIYF. The CDR3 bases are TGTGCCAGCACCACGGGGATCTCTGGAAACACCATATATTTT.

The sample holds one count of this clone. The V and J genes are TRBV5-1 and TRBJ2-7; TRBD1 might be the D (5 bases). The CDR3 consists of 13 residues. The V gene lost 5 bases and the J gene lost 2 bases, with 11 bases spanning the gap. CDR1 and CDR2 (germline): SGHRS, YFSETQ. The CDR3 DNA sequence: TGCGCCAGCAGTTTCCAGGGCGCCTACGAGCAGTACTTC. Encoded protein: CASSFQGAYEQYF.

The chain is built from TRBV18 and TRBJ1-2; a weak D match, TRBD1 (5 bases). The V gene lost 4 bases and the J gene lost 6 bases, with 12 bases spanning the gap. CDR1 KGHSH and CDR2 LQKENI come from the germline V gene. The CDR3 has 13 residues. DNA of the CDR3: TGTGCCAGCTCACAGGACACCGCAAATGGCTACACCTTC. Translating gives CASSQDTANGYTF.

This chain connects TRBV7-8 to TRBJ2-3; 8 nucleotides line up with TRBD2. The length of the CDR3 is 16 residues. J gave up 0 bases and V 6 bases, and 8 bases lay outside the gene matches. CDR1 and CDR2 (germline): SGHVS, FQNEAQ. This CDR3 is CASSTSASGSTDTQYF. For the CDR3, the DNA is TGTGCCAGCAGTACCAGCGCTAGCGGGAGCACAGATACGCAGTATTTT.

This chain links TRBV7-2 with TRBJ2-7, with TRBD1 as a possible D gene (7 bases). The V end was cut by 5 bases, the J end by 6 bases, with 14 bases between. CDR1 is SGHTA and CDR2 is FQGNSA in the germline V gene. The CDR3 length is 13 residues. Here the CDR3 reads CASSPRQGGEQYF. CDR3 DNA: TGTGCCAGCAGCCCCCGACAGGGAGGCGAGCAGTACTTC. The full variable domain, in which reference TRBV7-2 and TRBJ2-7 provide the parts outside the CDR3, is GAGVSQSPSNKVTEKGKDVELRCDPISGHTALYWYRQSLGQGLEFLIYFQGNSAPDKSGLPSDRFSAERTGGSVSTLTIQRTQQEDSAVYLCASSPRQGGEQYFGPGTRLTVT.

V usage is TRBV25-1 and J usage is TRBJ2-1, with 7 positions matching TRBD1. CDR1 and CDR2 from the germline V gene are MGHDK and SYGVNS. With V trimmed by 1 base and J by 6 bases, 6 bases remained unmatched. The CDR3 has 15 amino acids. The CDR3, as DNA: TGTGCCAGCAGTGAATTAACAGGGGACGGCAATGAGCAGTTCTTC. It is translated as CASSELTGDGNEQFF.

The chain has TRBV10-3 and TRBJ1-2; D is unresolved. Germline loops: CDR1 ENHRY, CDR2 SYGVKD. The CDR3 covers 12 residues. V was pared by 2 bases and J by 5 bases, with 6 bases between. CDR3 loop: CAISETAYGYTF. Written as DNA, the CDR3 is TGTGCCATCAGTGAGACAGCTTATGGCTACACCTTC.

This chain uses TRBV5-4 with TRBJ2-6; tentative D call: TRBD2 (5 bases). V was pared by 4 bases and J by 4 bases, with 18 bases between. Germline V gives CDR1 SGHNT, CDR2 YYREEE (reference sequence). CDR3 length: 17 residues. The CDR3, as DNA: TGTGCCAGCAGCCGGGGTACCCGGGTCGGGGGGGCCAACGTCCTGACTTTC. It translates to CASSRGTRVGGANVLTF. Variable domain in full (rest from reference TRBV5-4 and TRBJ2-6): ETGVTQSPTHLIKTRGQQVTLRCSSQSGHNTVSWYQQALGQGPQFIFQYYREEENGRGNFPPRFSGLQFPNYSSELNVNALELDDSALYLCASSRGTRVGGANVLTFGAGSRLTVL.

The genes are TRBV14 and TRBJ2-5; D not resolved. The germline V and J ends were trimmed by 1 base and 2 bases, with 8 bases remaining between them. CDR1 and CDR2 from the germline V gene are SGHDN and FVKESK. The CDR3 contains 14 residues. CDR3 loop: CASSQASVQETQYF. As DNA, the CDR3 is TGTGCCAGCAGCCAAGCGAGCGTACAAGAGACCCAGTACTTC.

V is TRBV2 and J is TRBJ1-1; D is undetermined. The germline V and J ends were trimmed by 4 bases and 1 base, with 16 bases remaining between them. The CDR3 runs 16 residues. From germline, CDR1 is SNHLY and CDR2 FYNNEI. CDR3 coding DNA: TGTGCCAGCAGTGCGTCTGCCGGACGGGAGAACACTGAAGCTTTCTTT. Residues: CASSASAGRENTEAFF.

This rearrangement joins TRBV6-5 to TRBJ1-2; the D gene is possibly TRBD1 (5 bases). Trimming removed 4 bases from V and 6 bases from J, with 9 bases in between. The V gene's germline CDR1 is MNHEY and CDR2 SVGAGI. This CDR3 is built from 12 residues. The CDR3 nucleotides are TGTGCCAGCAGTTCAGGGTTTCATGGCTACACCTTC. Encoded protein: CASSSGFHGYTF.

The chain joins TRBV18 to TRBJ2-3; D not resolved. The CDR3 covers 14 residues. Germline V lookup: CDR1 KGHSH, CDR2 LQKENI. V was shortened by 4 bases and J by 4 bases, with 12 bases between the two germline ends. This CDR3 is CASSRLSSADTQYF. The CDR3 nucleotides read TGTGCCAGCTCACGACTCAGCAGCGCAGATACGCAGTATTTT.

This chain joins TRBV30 and TRBJ2-5; 12 bases are a match to TRBD2. CDR3 length: 16 amino acids. Germline V lookup: CDR1 GTSNPN, CDR2 SVGIG (reference sequence). V lost 1 base to trimming and J lost 5 bases; unmatched junction nucleotides: 8. CDR3 DNA sequence: TGTGCCTGGAGTGCTCGACTAGCGGGAGTCAAGGAGACCCAGTACTTC. Protein: CAWSARLAGVKETQYF.